This TCR beta chain originates from a study of blood T cells in healthy people across ages (dated by TCRdb to 2015 to 2017). In terms of the full investigation: In model experiments, roughly one uniquely barcoded TCR beta cDNA molecule per two T cells was captured by template switching. To track age-related changes in TCR beta repertoire diversity, the study relied on deep sequencing normalized with unique cDNA molecular identifiers. Donors were grouped into four age groups: young (average roughly 15 years), middle-aged (approximately 41), aged (over 55) and long-lived (around 80). For two donors (one aged 18 to 30 and one aged 80 or older), the study analyzed two additional independent replicas of 1 million unique cDNA reads from the same blood draw. The full study reports these points: Compared with the aged group, more naive CD4+ T cells, fewer expanded clones and increased TCR diversity were shown by the long-lived group, suggesting age selection. Total diversity estimates from one million sequenced T cells were considered lower bounds and underestimates. Observed TCR beta diversity per million T cells fell roughly linearly with age, and a significant reduction was already apparent by age around 40. There was a strong correlation between observed TCR beta diversity and the percentage of naive T cells measured by flow cytometry. The CMV infection status of donors was not known, potentially confounding age-related changes in expanded clonotypes. Bulk unsorted PBMC profiling prevented conclusive comparison of naive and antigen-experienced compartments.

The donors were a few dozen Caucasian individuals from Russia, aged roughly 6 to 100 years, who were systemically healthy. Approximately 9.3 milliliters of peripheral blood were drawn from each donor into EDTA-treated Vacutainer tubes. Ficoll-Paque density-gradient centrifugation was used to isolate PBMCs, with at least 7 million per sample. Total RNA was extracted from PBMCs with Trizol reagent, with at least 6 micrograms obtained per sample. For every donor, flow cytometry on a PBMC aliquot measured the percentage of naive CD45RAhigh/CD27high T cells. Library prep was done by 5' RACE. TCRdb records Illumina HiSeq 2500 as the sequencer. A second PCR of roughly 6 to 11 cycles was run with a J-beta primer mix and a sample-barcoded 5' primer. A unique molecular identifier was introduced onto each TCR beta cDNA molecule by a template-switch 5' adaptor carrying 12 random nucleotides. Each sample yielded at least 2.5 million CDR3-containing paired-end reads. First-strand cDNA was synthesized from all RNA with the Mint cDNA synthesis kit, primed by a TRBC-specific oligonucleotide. Following uracil-DNA glycosylase treatment, all cDNA underwent a first 18-cycle PCR with the universal primers M1SS and BC2_uni_R. The original methods were these. Normalization of each sample was performed by random selection of 1 million high-quality reads, each carrying a distinct molecular identifier. Reads with shared molecular identifiers were discarded instead of being binned into consensus sequences. MiTCR, with a Q25 quality threshold and the strictest error-elimination algorithm, was used for CDR3 identification, clonotype clustering and error correction. A nonparametric unseen species model using Euler transformation provided a lower-bound estimate of total TCR beta diversity. TCRdb passed the public sequencing reads through fastp at Q25 and MiXCR, retaining productive beta sequences. Entries that share a CDR3 protein sequence are merged under the most common genes and DNA. These V and J calls rely on TCRdb rather than the paper's analysis. The sample table contains about 930,000 distinct CDR3 sequences; only one count was recorded for almost 30% of them. The ten biggest clones cover roughly a tenth of the sample.

This clonotype was counted a few times. No cognate antigen has been identified for it. No base-level quality is on record; no much larger clone is a single base apart. A further study also used this sample, focusing on T cells of mothers and their children. The second source states: Nine systemically healthy Caucasian individuals, comprising three mothers and their six children, were included as donors. cDNA synthesis consumed the entire amount of extracted RNA, loaded at 1.5 ug RNA in each 15 ul reaction. In the second PCR, the M1S primer introduced both the sample barcodes and 2-4 random nucleotides. Each mother yielded over 9.5 million TCR beta CDR3 reads and each child 2.5 million to 3.5 million reads. Thymic selection similarly shapes TCR recombination output in related and unrelated pairs, with minor effect from inherited differences. Normalized repertoire overlap was always found to be slightly, but never significantly, higher in related mother-child pairs than in unrelated mother-child pairs. No persistent microchimeric T cell clones were detected, at a sensitivity of roughly 96 clones per million clonotypes. To look for features that set related mother-child pairs apart from unrelated individuals, the researchers ran deep NGS to compare the TCR beta repertoires of mothers and children. On average, the children were roughly 11 +/- 4 years old, while the mothers were about 37 +/- 4 years old. Libraries were sequenced on Illumina HiSeq 2000 with 100+100 nt paired-end reads after adapter ligation with NEBNext reagents. To avoid cross-contamination, the mother libraries and the child libraries were prepared a month apart and sequenced in separate runs. For each donor, between about 500,000 and 2,100,000 distinct TCR beta clonotypes were identified. Naive TCR beta clonotypes were estimated from low-frequency clonotypes matched to each donor's FACS-determined naive share, without sorting.

The sequenced material came from blood. The receptor was derived from a middle-aged woman in good health.

The CDR3 region: CATNRQGDNYEQYF. The DNA sequence is given as TGTGCCACCAACCGACAGGGGGACAACTACGAGCAGTACTTC. The chain is assembled from TRBV2 and TRBJ2-7; 9 of the junction bases match TRBD1. Its CDR3 holds 14 amino acids, cysteine through phenylalanine. Here the CDR3 DNA is all that survives: 42 bases in frame from base 1. The germline V and J ends show losses of 10 bases and 3 bases respectively, and no gene match explains 10 bases of the junction. From the germline V gene, CDR1 is SNHLY and CDR2 is FYNNEI.